This TCR beta chain was sequenced for a study of blood T cell repertoires in COVID-19. For the study at large: Donors in the United States, Italy and Spain gave samples during acute or convalescent COVID-19. T cells, B-cell-depleted T cells, or PBMCs provided the cDNA or gDNA that served as material.

Someone with COVID-19 had been met by exposed participants within 2 weeks before study entry. Per the authors' pipeline: Estimation of nucleated cell counts was performed using reference gene primer amplification. Libraries were prepared by immunoSEQ multiplex PCR; TCRdb keeps only in-frame clonotypes and omits some of them. D and trimming were read from the DNA, whereas the V and J calls and clone size are those reported in that table. The sample has a few hundred thousand clones, more than 75% seen once; the top ten hold more than 6.5%. V dropped 0 bases and J dropped 4 bases, with 13 bases sitting between them. Germline assignment: CDR1 GTSNPN and CDR2 SVGIG (reference sequence). This CDR3 is 14 amino acids long.

V gene TRBV30 combines with J gene TRBJ2-7; D may be TRBD2 (5 bases). The sequencing sample was made of PBMCs or T cells enriched from blood (not recorded which). The origin of this receptor is a woman aged 45-65 years who had been exposed to COVID-19. CDR3 nucleotide sequence: TGTGCCTGGAGTGTACGAGGGAGTCATTACGAGCAGTACTTC. Protein sequence: CAWSVRGSHYEQYF. The full variable domain, completed using reference TRBV30 and TRBJ2-7, is SQTIHQWPATLVQPVGSPLSLECTVEGTSNPNLYWYRQAAGRGLQLLFYSVGIGQISSEVPQNLSASRPQDRQFILSSKKLLLSDSGFYLCAWSVRGSHYEQYFGPGTRLTVT.